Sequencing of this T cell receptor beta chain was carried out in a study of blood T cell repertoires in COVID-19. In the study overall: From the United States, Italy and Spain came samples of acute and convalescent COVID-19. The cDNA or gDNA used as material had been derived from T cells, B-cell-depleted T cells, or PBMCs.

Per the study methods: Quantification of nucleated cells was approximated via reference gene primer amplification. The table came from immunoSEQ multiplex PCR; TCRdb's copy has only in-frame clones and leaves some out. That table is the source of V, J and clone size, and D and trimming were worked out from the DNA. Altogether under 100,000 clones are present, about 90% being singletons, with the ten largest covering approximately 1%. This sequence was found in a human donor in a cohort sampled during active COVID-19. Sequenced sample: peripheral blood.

The CDR3 loop reads CASSVGGPQHF. CDR3 in DNA: TGTGCCAGCAGTGTCGGGGGGCCCCAGCATTTT. This sequence joins TRBV2 and TRBJ1-5; D might be TRBD1 (5 bases). V was cut by 4 bases and J by 9 bases, with 7 bases left in between. Germline assignment: CDR1 SNHLY and CDR2 FYNNEI. This CDR3 is built from 11 residues.